The rows below give T cell receptor beta chains drawn from one sample of a study of CD8+ T cells in alopecia areata. Assay used: immunoSEQ multiplex PCR; TCRdb lists only in-frame clones, some missing. The table has around 300,000 clones, 45% to 70% seen once. Sequencing used CD4+ T cells sorted from blood, obtained between weeks 51 and 52, from a patient treated with tofacitinib. The receptors originated from a human donor with alopecia areata. The CDR3 runs from the conserved cysteine through the conserved F or W. Fields, in order: V gene, clone size, J gene, CDR3 length, D gene, CDR3 protein, CDR3 DNA. A D gene is named only where the DNA matches it firmly. The listing skips clone size in some rows; elsewhere it reads once, few, many or a size class.

>TRBV15|.|TRBJ2-5|15|TRBD2
CATSRDLAGAETQYF
TGTGCCACCAGCAGAGATCTAGCGGGGGCAGAGACCCAGTACTTC
>TRBV29-1|.|TRBJ2-1|14|.
CSVEGRALGGEQFF
TGCAGCGTTGAAGGGCGGGCCCTGGGGGGTGAGCAGTTCTTC
>TRBV30|.|TRBJ2-1|15|TRBD1
CAVRPMRGRYNEQFF
TGTGCCGTGAGGCCCATGAGGGGGCGCTACAATGAGCAGTTCTTC
>TRBV15|.|TRBJ2-7|15|TRBD1
CATSKGTGGHYEQYF
TGTGCCACCAGCAAAGGGACAGGGGGCCATTACGAGCAGTACTTC
>TRBV7-9|.|TRBJ1-1|15|TRBD1
CASSRDRGYGTEAFF
TGTGCCAGCAGCCGGGACAGGGGCTACGGGACTGAAGCTTTCTTT
>TRBV7-9|.|TRBJ2-6|13|.
CASSSKVANVLTF
TGTGCCAGCAGCTCCAAGGTGGCCAACGTCCTGACTTTC
>TRBV29-1|.|TRBJ2-1|13|.
CSVVGIPYNEQFF
TGCAGCGTTGTCGGGATACCCTACAATGAGCAGTTCTTC
>TRBV25-1|.|TRBJ2-1|15|.
CASSAGGRTYNEQFF
TGTGCCAGCAGTGCCGGGGGACGTACCTACAATGAGCAGTTCTTC
>TRBV2|.|TRBJ1-5|14|.
CASSETERNQPQHF
TGTGCCAGCAGTGAGACCGAGAGGAATCAGCCCCAGCATTTT
>TRBV21-1|many|TRBJ2-3|15|.
CASSKATVSTDTQYF
TGTGCCAGCAGCAAAGCTACGGTCTCCACAGATACGCAGTATTTT
>TRBV5-4|.|TRBJ1-5|12|.
CASSFWGQPQHF
TGTGCCAGCAGCTTTTGGGGTCAGCCCCAGCATTTT
>TRBV30|once|TRBJ1-2|13|.
CAWGVGTAYGYTF
TGTGCCTGGGGTGTCGGGACTGCCTATGGCTACACCTTC
>TRBV7-2|.|TRBJ2-1|13|.
CASSSLGADGQFF
TGTGCCAGCAGCTCCCTCGGAGCCGATGGACAGTTCTTC
>TRBV7-2|.|TRBJ1-5|15|TRBD1
CASSLARGSNQPQHF
TGTGCCAGCAGCTTAGCCAGGGGGAGCAATCAGCCCCAGCATTTT
>TRBV4-1|.|TRBJ2-6|14|.
CASSGFSGANVLTF
TGCGCCAGCTCGGGCTTCTCTGGGGCCAACGTCCTGACTTTC
>TRBV9|.|TRBJ1-1|17|.
CASSVATFGGGNTEAFF
TGTGCCAGCAGCGTAGCTACTTTTGGAGGGGGGAACACTGAAGCTTTCTTT
>TRBV7-3|few|TRBJ2-2|15|TRBD1
CASSLGQGSTGELFF
TGTGCCAGCAGCCTAGGACAGGGGTCCACCGGGGAGCTGTTTTTT
>TRBV4-3|.|TRBJ2-1|14|.
CASSLDGSYNEQFF
TGCGCCAGCAGCCTCGACGGTTCCTACAATGAGCAGTTCTTC
>TRBV30|.|TRBJ2-2|11|.
CAWRWTGELFF
TGTGCCTGGAGGTGGACCGGGGAGCTGTTTTTT
>TRBV4-1|.|TRBJ2-7|18|.
CASSLSPGLAGIPREQYF
TGCGCCAGCAGCCTGTCCCCGGGACTTGCGGGAATCCCGAGGGAGCAGTACTTC
>TRBV11-2|.|TRBJ2-5|13|.
CASSFLTVETQYF
TGTGCCAGCAGCTTTTTGACAGTAGAGACCCAGTACTTC
>TRBV30|.|TRBJ1-5|12|.
CAWSLGNQPQHF
TGTGCCTGGAGTTTGGGCAATCAGCCCCAGCATTTT
>TRBV29-1|.|TRBJ2-5|13|.
CSALTLQGETQYF
TGCAGCGCTCTAACATTGCAGGGAGAGACCCAGTACTTC
>TRBV29-1|.|TRBJ2-1|15|.
CSVVTRGGSHHEQFF
TGCAGCGTTGTGACGAGAGGGGGTAGTCATCATGAGCAGTTCTTC
>TRBV2|.|TRBJ2-5|12|.
CASRQGRETQYF
TGTGCCAGCCGCCAGGGGCGAGAGACCCAGTACTTC
>TRBV7-3|.|TRBJ2-2|15|.
CASSPGGLNTGELFF
TGTGCCAGCAGCCCCGGGGGGCTGAACACCGGGGAGCTGTTTTTT
>TRBV7-8|.|TRBJ1-6|14|.
CASSNRDFNSPLHF
TGTGCCAGCAGCAACCGGGACTTCAATTCACCCCTCCACTTT
>TRBV30|few|TRBJ1-2|11|.
CAWSGGYGYTF
TGTGCCTGGAGTGGAGGTTATGGCTACACCTTC
>TRBV6-5|.|TRBJ1-2|13|TRBD1
CASSPDRGYGYTF
TGTGCCAGCAGCCCGGACAGGGGCTATGGCTACACCTTC